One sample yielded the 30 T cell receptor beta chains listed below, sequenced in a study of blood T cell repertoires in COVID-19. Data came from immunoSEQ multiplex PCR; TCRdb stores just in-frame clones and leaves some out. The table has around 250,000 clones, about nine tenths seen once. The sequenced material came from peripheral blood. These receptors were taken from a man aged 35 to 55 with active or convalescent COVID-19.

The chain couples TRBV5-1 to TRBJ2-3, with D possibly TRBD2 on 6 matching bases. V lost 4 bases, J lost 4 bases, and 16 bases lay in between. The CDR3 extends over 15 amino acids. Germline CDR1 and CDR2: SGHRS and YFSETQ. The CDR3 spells CASSRGDFLPDTQYF. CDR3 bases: TGCGCCAGCAGCCGCGGGGACTTCCTACCAGATACGCAGTATTTT.

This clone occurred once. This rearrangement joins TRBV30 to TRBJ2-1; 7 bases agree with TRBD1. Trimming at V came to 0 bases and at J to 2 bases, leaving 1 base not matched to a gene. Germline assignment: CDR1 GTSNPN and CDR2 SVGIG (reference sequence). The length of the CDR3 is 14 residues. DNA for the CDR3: TGTGCCTGGAGTGTAAGGGGGCCCTACAATGAGCAGTTCTTC. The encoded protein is CAWSVRGPYNEQFF.

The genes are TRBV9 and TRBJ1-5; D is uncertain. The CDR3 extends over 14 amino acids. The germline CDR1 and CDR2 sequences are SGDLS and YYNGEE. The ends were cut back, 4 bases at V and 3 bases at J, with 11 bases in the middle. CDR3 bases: TGTGCCAGCAGCTCCCGGGGAAACAATCAGCCCCAGCATTTT. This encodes CASSSRGNNQPQHF.

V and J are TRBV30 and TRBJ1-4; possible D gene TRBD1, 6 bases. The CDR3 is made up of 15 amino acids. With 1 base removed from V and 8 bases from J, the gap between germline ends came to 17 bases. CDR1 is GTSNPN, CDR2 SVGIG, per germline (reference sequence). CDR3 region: CAWSALGARGEKLFF. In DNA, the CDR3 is TGTGCCTGGAGTGCCCTCGGGGCGAGGGGGGAAAAACTGTTTTTT.

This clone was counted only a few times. CDR3 nucleotide sequence: TGTGCCTGGAGTCGAAACCCTAATACCTACGAGCAGTACTTC. Translating gives CAWSRNPNTYEQYF. This sequence joins TRBV30 and TRBJ2-7; D uncertain. Looked up from germline, CDR1 is GTSNPN and CDR2 is SVGIG (reference sequence). The length of the CDR3 is 14 residues. V lost 2 bases to trimming and J lost 2 bases, with 13 bases between them.

The DNA for the CDR3 is TGTGCCACCAGGGGGCGCGGGGATCAGCCCCAGCATTTT. It specifies CATRGRGDQPQHF. The rearrangement links TRBV24-1 to TRBJ1-5; D is perhaps TRBD1 (5 bases). Germline V gene data show CDR1 as KGHDR and CDR2 as SFDVKD. The CDR3 has 13 amino acids. Trimming removed 7 bases from V and 5 bases from J, with 11 bases in between.

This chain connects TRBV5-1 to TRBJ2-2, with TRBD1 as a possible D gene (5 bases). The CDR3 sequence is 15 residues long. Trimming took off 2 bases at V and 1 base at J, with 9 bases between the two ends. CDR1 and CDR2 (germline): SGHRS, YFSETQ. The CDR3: CASSFGQMNTGELFF. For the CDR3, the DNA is TGCGCCAGCAGCTTTGGACAAATGAACACCGGGGAGCTGTTTTTT.

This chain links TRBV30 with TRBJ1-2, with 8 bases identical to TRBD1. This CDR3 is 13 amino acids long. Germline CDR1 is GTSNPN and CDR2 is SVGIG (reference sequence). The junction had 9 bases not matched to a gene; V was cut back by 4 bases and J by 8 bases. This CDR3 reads CAWIQGGTGGYTF. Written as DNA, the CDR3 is TGTGCCTGGATCCAGGGAGGGACAGGCGGCTACACCTTC. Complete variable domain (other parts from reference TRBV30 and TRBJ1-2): SQTIHQWPATLVQPVGSPLSLECTVEGTSNPNLYWYRQAAGRGLQLLFYSVGIGQISSEVPQNLSASRPQDRQFILSSKKLLLSDSGFYLCAWIQGGTGGYTFGSGTRLTVV.

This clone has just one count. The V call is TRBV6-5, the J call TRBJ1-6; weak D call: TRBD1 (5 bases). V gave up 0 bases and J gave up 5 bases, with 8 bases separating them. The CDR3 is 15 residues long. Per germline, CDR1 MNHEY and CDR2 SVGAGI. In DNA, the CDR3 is TGTGCCAGCAGTTACTCGGGGCAGCATAATTCACCCCTCCACTTT. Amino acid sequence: CASSYSGQHNSPLHF.

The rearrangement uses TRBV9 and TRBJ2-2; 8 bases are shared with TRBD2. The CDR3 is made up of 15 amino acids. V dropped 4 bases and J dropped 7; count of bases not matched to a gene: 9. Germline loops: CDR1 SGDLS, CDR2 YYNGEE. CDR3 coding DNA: TGTGCCAGCAGCCCTCTAGCGGGCAGGCACGGGGAGCTGTTTTTT. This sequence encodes CASSPLAGRHGELFF.

CDR3 in amino acids: CASTFFRGSNTEAFF. The CDR3 nucleotides read TGTGCCAGCACCTTCTTCAGGGGGTCGAACACTGAAGCTTTCTTT. The chain joins TRBV2 to TRBJ1-1, with TRBD1 matching over 7 bases. Germline-derived CDR1 and CDR2 are SNHLY and FYNNEI. The junction had 9 bases not matched to a gene; V was cut back by 7 bases and J by 1 base. The length of the CDR3 is 15 residues.

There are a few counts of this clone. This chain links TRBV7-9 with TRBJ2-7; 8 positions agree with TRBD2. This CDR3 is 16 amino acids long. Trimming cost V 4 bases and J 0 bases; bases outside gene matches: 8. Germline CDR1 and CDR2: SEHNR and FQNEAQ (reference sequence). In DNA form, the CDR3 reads TGTGCCAGCAGCTCAACTAGCGGCCTTAGCTCCTACGAGCAGTACTTC. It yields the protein CASSSTSGLSSYEQYF.

The CDR3 nucleotides read TGTGCCAGCAGTTTTGGGGGGGCTCAGCCCCAGCATTTT. It specifies CASSFGGAQPQHF. This chain joins TRBV27 and TRBJ1-5; tentatively, D is TRBD1 (6 bases). Per the germline V gene, CDR1 is MNHEY and CDR2 is SMNVEV (reference sequence). The CDR3 sequence is 13 residues long. Trimming shortened V by 3 bases and J by 6 bases, and 9 bases separated the two germline ends.

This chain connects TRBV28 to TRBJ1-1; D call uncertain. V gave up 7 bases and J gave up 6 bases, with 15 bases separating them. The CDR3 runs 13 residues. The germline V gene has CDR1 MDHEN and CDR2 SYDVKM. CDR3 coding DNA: TGTGCCAGCAAAGGCGGGCCCCGCGCTGAAGCTTTCTTT. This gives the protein CASKGGPRAEAFF.

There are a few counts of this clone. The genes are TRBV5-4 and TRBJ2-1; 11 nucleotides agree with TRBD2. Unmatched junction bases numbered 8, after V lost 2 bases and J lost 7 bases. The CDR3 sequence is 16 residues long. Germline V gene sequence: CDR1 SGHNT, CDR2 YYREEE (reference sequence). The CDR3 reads CASSFATSGRGNEQFF. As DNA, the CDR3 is TGTGCCAGCAGCTTCGCTACTAGCGGGAGAGGTAATGAGCAGTTCTTC.

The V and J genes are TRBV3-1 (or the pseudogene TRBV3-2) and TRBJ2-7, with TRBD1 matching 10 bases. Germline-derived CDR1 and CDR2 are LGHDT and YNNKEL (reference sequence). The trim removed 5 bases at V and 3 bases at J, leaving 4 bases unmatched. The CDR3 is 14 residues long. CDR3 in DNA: TGTGCCAGCAGCGGGACAGGGGAACTCTACGAGCAGTACTTC. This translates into CASSGTGELYEQYF.

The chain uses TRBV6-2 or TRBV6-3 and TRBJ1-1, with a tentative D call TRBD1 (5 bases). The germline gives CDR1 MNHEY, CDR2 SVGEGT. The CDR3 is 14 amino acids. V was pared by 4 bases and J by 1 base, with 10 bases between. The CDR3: CASSWGGGNTEAFF. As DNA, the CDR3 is TGTGCCAGCAGTTGGGGCGGGGGGAACACTGAAGCTTTCTTT.

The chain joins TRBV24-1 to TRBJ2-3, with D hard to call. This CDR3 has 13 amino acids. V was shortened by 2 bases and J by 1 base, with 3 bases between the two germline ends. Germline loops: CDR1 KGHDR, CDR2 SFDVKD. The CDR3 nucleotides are TGTGCCACCAGTGATTCCGGCACAGATACGCAGTATTTT. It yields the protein CATSDSGTDTQYF.

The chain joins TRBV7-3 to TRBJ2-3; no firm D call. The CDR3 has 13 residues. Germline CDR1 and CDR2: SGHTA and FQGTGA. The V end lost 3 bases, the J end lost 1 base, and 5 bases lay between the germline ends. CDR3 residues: CASSFGGTDTQYF. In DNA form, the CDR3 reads TGTGCCAGCAGCTTCGGAGGCACAGATACGCAGTATTTT.

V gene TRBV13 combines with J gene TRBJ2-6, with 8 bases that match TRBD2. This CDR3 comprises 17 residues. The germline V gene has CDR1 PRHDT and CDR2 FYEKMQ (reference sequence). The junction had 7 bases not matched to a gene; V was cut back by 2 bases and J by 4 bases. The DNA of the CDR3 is TGTGCCAGCAGCTTACTTTCGGGAGGGACCGGGGCCAACGTCCTGACTTTC. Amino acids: CASSLLSGGTGANVLTF.

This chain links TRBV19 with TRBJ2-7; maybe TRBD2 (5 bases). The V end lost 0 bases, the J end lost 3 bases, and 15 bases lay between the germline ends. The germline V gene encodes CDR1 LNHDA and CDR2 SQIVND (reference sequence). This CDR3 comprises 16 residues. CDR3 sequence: CASSIEGSLANYEQYF. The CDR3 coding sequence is TGTGCCAGTAGTATAGAAGGTAGTCTAGCAAACTACGAGCAGTACTTC.

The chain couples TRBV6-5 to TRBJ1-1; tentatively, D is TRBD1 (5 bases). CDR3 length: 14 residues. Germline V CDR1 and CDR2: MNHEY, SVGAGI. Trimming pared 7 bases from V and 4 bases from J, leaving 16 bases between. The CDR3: CASTPGRASTEAFF. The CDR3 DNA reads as TGTGCCAGCACCCCGGGCAGGGCATCCACTGAAGCTTTCTTT.

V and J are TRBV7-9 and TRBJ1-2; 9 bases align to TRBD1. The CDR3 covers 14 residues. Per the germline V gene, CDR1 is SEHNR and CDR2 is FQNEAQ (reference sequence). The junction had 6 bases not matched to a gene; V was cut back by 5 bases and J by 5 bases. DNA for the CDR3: TGTGCCAGCAGCCCACGGACAGGGGTATATGGCTACACCTTC. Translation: CASSPRTGVYGYTF.

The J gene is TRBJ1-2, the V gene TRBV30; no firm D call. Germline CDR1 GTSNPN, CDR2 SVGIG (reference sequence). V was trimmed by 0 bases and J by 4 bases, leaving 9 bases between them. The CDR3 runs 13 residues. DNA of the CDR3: TGTGCCTGGAGTGTATTTCCTTTCTATGGCTACACCTTC. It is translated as CAWSVFPFYGYTF.

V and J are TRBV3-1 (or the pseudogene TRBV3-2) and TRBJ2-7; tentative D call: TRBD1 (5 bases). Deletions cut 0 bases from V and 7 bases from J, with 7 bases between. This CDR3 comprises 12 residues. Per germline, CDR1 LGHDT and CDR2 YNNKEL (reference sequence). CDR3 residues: CASSQDSGEQYF. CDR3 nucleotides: TGTGCCAGCAGCCAAGATTCAGGGGAGCAGTACTTC.

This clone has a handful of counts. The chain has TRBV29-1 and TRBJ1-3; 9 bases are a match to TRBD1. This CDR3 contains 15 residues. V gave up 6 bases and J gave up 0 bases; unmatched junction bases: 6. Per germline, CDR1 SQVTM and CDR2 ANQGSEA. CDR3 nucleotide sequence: TGCAGCGTCCGGACAGGGGCCCACTCTGGAAACACCATATATTTT. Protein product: CSVRTGAHSGNTIYF.

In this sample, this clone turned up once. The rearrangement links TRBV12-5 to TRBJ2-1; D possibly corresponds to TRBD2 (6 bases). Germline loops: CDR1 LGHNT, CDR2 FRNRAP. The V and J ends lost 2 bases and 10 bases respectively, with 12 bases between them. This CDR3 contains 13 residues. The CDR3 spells CASGLRAGGEQFF. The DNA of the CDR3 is TGTGCTAGTGGTTTGAGGGCTGGGGGGGAGCAGTTCTTC.

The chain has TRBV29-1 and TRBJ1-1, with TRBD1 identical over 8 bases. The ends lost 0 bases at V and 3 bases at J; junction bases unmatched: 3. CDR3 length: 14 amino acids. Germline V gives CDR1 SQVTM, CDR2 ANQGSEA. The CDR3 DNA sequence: TGCAGCGTTGAAGAGCCGACAGGGGACACTGAAGCTTTCTTT. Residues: CSVEEPTGDTEAFF.

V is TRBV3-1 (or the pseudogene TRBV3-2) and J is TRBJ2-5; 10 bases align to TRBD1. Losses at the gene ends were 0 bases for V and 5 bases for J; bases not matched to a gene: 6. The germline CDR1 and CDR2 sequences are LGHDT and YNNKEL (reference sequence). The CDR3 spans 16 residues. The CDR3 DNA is TGTGCCAGCAGCCAAGACGTAGCGGGACAGGGGGAGACCCAGTACTTC. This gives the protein CASSQDVAGQGETQYF.

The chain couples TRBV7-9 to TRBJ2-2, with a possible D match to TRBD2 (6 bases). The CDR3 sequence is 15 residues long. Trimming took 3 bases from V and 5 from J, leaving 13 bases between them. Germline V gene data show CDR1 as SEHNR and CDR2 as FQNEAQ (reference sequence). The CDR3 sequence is CASSFTGRGTGELFF. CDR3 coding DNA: TGTGCCAGCAGCTTTACCGGGAGAGGGACCGGGGAGCTGTTTTTT.